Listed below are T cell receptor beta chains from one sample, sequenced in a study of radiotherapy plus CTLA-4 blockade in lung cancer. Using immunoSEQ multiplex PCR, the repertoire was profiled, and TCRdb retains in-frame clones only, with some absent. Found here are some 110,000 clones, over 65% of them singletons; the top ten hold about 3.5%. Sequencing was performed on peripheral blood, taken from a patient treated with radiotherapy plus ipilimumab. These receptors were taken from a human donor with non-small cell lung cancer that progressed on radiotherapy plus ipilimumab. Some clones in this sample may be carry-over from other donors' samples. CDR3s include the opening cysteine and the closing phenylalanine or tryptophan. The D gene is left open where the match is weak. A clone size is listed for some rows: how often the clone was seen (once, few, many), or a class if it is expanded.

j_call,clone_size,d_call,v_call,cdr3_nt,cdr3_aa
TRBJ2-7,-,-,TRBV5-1,TGCGCCAGCAGCTTTACAGGGACCTACGAGCAGTACTTC,CASSFTGTYEQYF
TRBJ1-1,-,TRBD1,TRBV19,TGTGCCAGTAGTGCTCTCCCCGGGACAGGGGCCCGGACTGAAGCTTTCTTT,CASSALPGTGARTEAFF
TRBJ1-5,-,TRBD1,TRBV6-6,TGTGCCAGCAGTACAGGGGGCATTGGTAGCAATCAGCCCCAGCATTTT,CASSTGGIGSNQPQHF
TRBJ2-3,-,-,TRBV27,TGTGCCAGCAATTTCGGGGGCCTAACAGATACGCAGTATTTT,CASNFGGLTDTQYF
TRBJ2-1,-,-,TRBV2,TGTGCCAGCACCGGATCCTTGGGCCGCACACCCTCAGAGCAGTTCTTC,CASTGSLGRTPSEQFF
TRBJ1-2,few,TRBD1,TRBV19,TGTGCCAGTAGTGGACAGGGTGTCTATGGCTACACCTTC,CASSGQGVYGYTF
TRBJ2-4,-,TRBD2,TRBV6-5,TGTGCCAGCAGTTACTCGGGTGCGTCGCGGGGGGACATTCAGTACTTC,CASSYSGASRGDIQYF
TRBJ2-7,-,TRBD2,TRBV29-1,TGCAGCGTTGGGCTAGCGGGGGTTGAGCAGTACTTC,CSVGLAGVEQYF
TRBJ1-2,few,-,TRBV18,TGTGCCAGCTCACCACCGGGACGTACAGCTAACTATGGCTACACCTTC,CASSPPGRTANYGYTF
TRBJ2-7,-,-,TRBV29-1,TGCAGCGTTGTCCGGCAGGGTGGGTACGAGCAGTACTTC,CSVVRQGGYEQYF
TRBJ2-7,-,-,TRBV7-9,TGTGCCAGCAGCTTAGACAGGGTGAGCGAGCAGTACTTC,CASSLDRVSEQYF
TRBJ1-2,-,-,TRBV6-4,TGTGCCAGCAGTGAGCAGAGTCTTTCCCCCCCCTATGGCTACACCTTC,CASSEQSLSPPYGYTF
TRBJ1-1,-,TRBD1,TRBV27,TGTGCCAGCAGTCGCCCCGGGACAGTTAGTAGAGCTTTCTTT,CASSRPGTVSRAFF
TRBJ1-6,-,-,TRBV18,TGTGCCAGCTCACCAAGTGGGACAATTAATTCACCCCTCCACTTT,CASSPSGTINSPLHF
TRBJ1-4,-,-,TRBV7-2,TGTGCCAGCAGCTCCGGGGCGGGGGGAAGAGACTATGAAAAACTGTTTTTT,CASSSGAGGRDYEKLFF
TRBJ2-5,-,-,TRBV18,TGTGCCAGCTCGCCGAAACTGGAGGCCCAGTACTTC,CASSPKLEAQYF
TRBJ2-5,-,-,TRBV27,TGTGCCAGCAGTTTTTCGCCCCGGGGAGCCCAGTACTTC,CASSFSPRGAQYF
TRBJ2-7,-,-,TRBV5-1,TGCGCCAGCAGCACCGGACGGACCTACGAGCAGTACTTC,CASSTGRTYEQYF
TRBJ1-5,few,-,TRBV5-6,TGTGCCAGCAGCTTGGCCGGGGGGGTAATTAGCAATCAGCCCCAGCATTTT,CASSLAGGVISNQPQHF
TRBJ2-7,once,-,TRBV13,TGTGCCAGCAGCTCTGACGTGGGTCTACGGTACTTC,CASSSDVGLRYF
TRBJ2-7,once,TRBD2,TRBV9,TGTGCCAGCAGCGCCCGGGGGGAAGCAGGCGAGCAGTACTTC,CASSARGEAGEQYF
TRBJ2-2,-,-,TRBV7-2,TGTGCCAGCAGCTTGAGGGACGGGCGAAACACCGGGGAGCTGTTTTTT,CASSLRDGRNTGELFF
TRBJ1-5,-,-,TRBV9,TGTGCCAGCAGCGTAGGCGGGGGGCAGGCTCAGCCCCAGCATTTT,CASSVGGGQAQPQHF
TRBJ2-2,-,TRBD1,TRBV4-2,TGTGCCAGCGGAGGACAGGGATTTAACACCGGGGAGCTGTTTTTT,CASGGQGFNTGELFF
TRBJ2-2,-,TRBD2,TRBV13,TGTGCCAGCAGCTTCTACTGGCGGGGGAAAGGACGCACCGGGGAGCTGTTTTTT,CASSFYWRGKGRTGELFF
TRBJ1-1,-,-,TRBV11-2,TGTGCCAGCAGCTTAGGGGGTAGGGGGGGGCGGACTGAAGCTTTCTTT,CASSLGGRGGRTEAFF
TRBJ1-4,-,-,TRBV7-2,TGTGCCAGCAGTCGTAGACCCCAGCAGGGCGGTTCGACTAATGAAAAACTGTTTTTT,CASSRRPQQGGSTNEKLFF
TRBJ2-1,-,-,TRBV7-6,TGTGCCAGCAACAAAGGGTTTCATGAGCAGTTCTTC,CASNKGFHEQFF
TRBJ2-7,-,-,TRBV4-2,TGTGCCAGCAGCCAGGGGGACGGCGAGCAGTACTTC,CASSQGDGEQYF
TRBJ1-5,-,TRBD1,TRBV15,TGTGCCACCAGCATCGGCCCTGGGGCGACAGGGGATGCTCAGCCCCAGCATTTT,CATSIGPGATGDAQPQHF
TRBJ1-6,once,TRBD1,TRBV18,TGTGCCAGCTCACTATCAGGGGGGATTAATTCACCCCTCCACTTT,CASSLSGGINSPLHF